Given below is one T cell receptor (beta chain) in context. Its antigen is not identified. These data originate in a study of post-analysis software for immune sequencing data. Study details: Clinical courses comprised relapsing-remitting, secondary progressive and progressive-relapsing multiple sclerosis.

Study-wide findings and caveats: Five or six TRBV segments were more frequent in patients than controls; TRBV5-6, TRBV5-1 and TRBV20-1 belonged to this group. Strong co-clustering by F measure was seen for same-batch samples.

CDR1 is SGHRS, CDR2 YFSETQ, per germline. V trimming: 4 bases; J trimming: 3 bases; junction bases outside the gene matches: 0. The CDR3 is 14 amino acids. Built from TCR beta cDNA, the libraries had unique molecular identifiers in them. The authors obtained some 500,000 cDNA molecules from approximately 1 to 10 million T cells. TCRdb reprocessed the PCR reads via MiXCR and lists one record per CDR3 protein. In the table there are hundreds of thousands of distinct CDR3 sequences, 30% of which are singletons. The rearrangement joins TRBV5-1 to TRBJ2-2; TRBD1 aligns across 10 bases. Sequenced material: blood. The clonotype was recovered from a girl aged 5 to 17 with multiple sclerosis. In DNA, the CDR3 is TGCGCCAGCAGCGGGACAGGGGACACCGGGGAGCTGTTTTTT. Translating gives CASSGTGDTGELFF.